Below, one T cell receptor beta chain is given with its context. The data originate from a study of cytomegalovirus exposure and HLA in healthy donors. CDR3 length equals 14 residues. Trimming cost V 8 bases and J 1 base; bases outside gene matches: 6. From germline, CDR1 is MNHEY and CDR2 SVGAGI. PCR involved 60 Vbeta and 13 Jbeta primers. Repertoires were generated with immunoSEQ multiplex PCR, while TCRdb's copy carries only in-frame clones and drops some. There are about 120,000 clones in the sample; over 8% occur only once, and 3% to 3.5% lies in the top ten. This receptor was obtained from a man aged 25-45 years in good health and CMV-seronegative. Sequencing was performed on PBMCs. The rearrangement links TRBV6-5 to TRBJ2-7; 9 bases agree with TRBD1. The CDR3 bases are TGTGCCAGCTCACCTGGACAGGGGTCCTACGAGCAGTACTTC. Amino acid sequence: CASSPGQGSYEQYF.